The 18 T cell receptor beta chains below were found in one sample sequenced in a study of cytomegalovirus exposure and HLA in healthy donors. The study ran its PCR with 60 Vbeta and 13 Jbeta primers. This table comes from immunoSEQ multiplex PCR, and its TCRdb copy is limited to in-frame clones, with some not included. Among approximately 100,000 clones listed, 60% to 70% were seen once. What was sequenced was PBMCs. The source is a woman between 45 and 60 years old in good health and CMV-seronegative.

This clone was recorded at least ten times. CDR3 bases: TGCGCCAGCAGAGGGACGGGACTAGCGTATAATGAGCAGTTCTTC. It translates to CASRGTGLAYNEQFF. The V gene is TRBV5-1, the J gene TRBJ2-1, with 10 bases that match TRBD2. Germline CDR1 is SGHRS and CDR2 is YFSETQ. CDR3 size: 15 residues. V trimming: 5 bases; J trimming: 7 bases; junction bases outside the gene matches: 9.

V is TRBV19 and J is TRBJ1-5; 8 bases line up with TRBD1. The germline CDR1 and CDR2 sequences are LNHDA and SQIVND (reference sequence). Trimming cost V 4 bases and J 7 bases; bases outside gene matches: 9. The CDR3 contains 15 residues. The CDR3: CASSTMTGVRQPQHF. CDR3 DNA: TGTGCCAGTAGTACCATGACAGGGGTGAGGCAGCCCCAGCATTTT.

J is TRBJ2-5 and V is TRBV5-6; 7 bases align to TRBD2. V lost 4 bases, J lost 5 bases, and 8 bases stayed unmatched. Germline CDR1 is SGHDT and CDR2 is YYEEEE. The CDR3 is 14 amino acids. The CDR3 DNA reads TGTGCCAGCAGCCGGGGGGAGCACGGGGAGACCCAGTACTTC. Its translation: CASSRGEHGETQYF.

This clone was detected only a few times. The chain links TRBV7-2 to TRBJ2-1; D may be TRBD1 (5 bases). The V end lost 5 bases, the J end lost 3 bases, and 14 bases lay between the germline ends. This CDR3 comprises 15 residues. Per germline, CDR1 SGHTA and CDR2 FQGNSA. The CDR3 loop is CASSLQGPFYNEQFF. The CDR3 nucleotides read TGTGCCAGCAGCCTTCAGGGCCCTTTCTACAATGAGCAGTTCTTC.

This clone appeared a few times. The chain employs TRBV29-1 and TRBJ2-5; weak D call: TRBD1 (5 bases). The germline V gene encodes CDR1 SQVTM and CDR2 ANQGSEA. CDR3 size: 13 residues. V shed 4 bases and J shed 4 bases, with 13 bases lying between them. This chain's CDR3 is CSVGSPDRETQYF. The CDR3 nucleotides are TGCAGCGTTGGGTCACCCGACAGAGAGACCCAGTACTTC.

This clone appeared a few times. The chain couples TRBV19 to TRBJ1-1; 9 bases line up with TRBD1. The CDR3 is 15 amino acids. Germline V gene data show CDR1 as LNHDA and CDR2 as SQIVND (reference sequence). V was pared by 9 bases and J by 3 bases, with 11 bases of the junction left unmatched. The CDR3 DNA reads TGTGCCAGCAAATCACAGGGGGCGATTGACACTGAAGCTTTCTTT. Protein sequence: CASKSQGAIDTEAFF. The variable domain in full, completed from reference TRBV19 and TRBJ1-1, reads DGGITQSPKYLFRKEGQNVTLSCEQNLNHDAMYWYRQDPGQGLRLIYYSQIVNDFQKGDIAEGYSVSREKKESFPLTVTSAQKNPTAFYLCASKSQGAIDTEAFFGQGTRLTVV.

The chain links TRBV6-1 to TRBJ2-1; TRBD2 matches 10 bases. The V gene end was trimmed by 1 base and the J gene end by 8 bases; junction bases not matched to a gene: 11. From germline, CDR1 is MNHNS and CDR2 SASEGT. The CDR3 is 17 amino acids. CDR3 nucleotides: TGTGCCAGCAGTGAAGACGGACTAGCGGAGCCTTGGGATGAGCAGTTCTTC. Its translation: CASSEDGLAEPWDEQFF.

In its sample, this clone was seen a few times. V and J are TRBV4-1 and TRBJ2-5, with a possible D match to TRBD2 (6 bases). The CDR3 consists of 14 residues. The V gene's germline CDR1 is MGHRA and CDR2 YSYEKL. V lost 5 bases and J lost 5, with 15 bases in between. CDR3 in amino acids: CASSDPTSWETQYF. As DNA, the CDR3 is TGCGCCAGCAGCGACCCGACTAGTTGGGAGACCCAGTACTTC.

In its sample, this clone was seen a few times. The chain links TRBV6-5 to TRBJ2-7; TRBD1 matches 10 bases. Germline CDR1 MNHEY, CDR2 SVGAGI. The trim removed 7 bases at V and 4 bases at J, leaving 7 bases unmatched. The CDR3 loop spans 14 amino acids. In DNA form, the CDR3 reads TGTGCCAGCACCCGGGACAGGGGAGGGTACGAGCAGTACTTC. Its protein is CASTRDRGGYEQYF.

CDR3 in DNA: TGTGCGGGGCGGGAGGTTGCAGTGGAGACCCAGTACTTC. Protein: CAGREVAVETQYF. The genes are TRBV11-2 and TRBJ2-5; 8 nucleotides match TRBD2. This CDR3 spans 13 amino acids. The V gene's germline CDR1 is SGHAT and CDR2 FQNNGV.

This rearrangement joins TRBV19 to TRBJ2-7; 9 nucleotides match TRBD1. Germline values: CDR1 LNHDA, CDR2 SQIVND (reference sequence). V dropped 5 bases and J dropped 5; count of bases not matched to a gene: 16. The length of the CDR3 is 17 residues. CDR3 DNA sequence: TGTGCCAGTAGTCCGACCCCACGGACAGGGGAAATTGACGAGCAGTACTTC. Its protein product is CASSPTPRTGEIDEQYF.

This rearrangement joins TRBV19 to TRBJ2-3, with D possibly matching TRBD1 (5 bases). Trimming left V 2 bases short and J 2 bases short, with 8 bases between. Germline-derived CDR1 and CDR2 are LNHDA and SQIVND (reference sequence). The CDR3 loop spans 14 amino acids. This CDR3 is CASSIPTVTDTQYF. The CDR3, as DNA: TGTGCCAGTAGTATACCGACAGTCACAGATACGCAGTATTTT.

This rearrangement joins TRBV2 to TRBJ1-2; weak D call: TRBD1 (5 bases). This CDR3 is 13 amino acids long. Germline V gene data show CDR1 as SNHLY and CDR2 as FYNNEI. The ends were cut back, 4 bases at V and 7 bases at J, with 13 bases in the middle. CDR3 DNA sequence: TGTGCCAGCAGTGTGGGCAGGGAGGTTGGCTACACCTTC. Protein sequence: CASSVGREVGYTF. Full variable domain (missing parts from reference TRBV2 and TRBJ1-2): EPEVTQTPSHQVTQMGQEVILRCVPISNHLYFYWYRQILGQKVEFLVSFYNNEISEKSEIFDDQFSVERPDGSNFTLKIRSTKLEDSAMYFCASSVGREVGYTFGSGTRLTVV.

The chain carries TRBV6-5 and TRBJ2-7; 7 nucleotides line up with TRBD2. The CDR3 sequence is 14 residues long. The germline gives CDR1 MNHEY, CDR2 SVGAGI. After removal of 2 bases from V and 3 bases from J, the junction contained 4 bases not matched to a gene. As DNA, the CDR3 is TGTGCCAGCAGTTACGGGAGGGACGACTACGAGCAGTACTTC. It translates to CASSYGRDDYEQYF.

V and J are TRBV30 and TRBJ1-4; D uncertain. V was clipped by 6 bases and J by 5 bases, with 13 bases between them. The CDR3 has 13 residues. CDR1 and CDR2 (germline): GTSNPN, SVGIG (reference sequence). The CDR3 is CACNPGWNEKLFF. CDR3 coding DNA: TGTGCCTGTAATCCGGGGTGGAATGAAAAACTGTTTTTT.

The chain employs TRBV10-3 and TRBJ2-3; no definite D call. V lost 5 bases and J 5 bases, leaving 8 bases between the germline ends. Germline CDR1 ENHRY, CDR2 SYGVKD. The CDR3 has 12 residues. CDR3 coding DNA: TGTGCCATCAGTAATAGAGAAGATACGCAGTATTTT. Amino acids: CAISNREDTQYF.

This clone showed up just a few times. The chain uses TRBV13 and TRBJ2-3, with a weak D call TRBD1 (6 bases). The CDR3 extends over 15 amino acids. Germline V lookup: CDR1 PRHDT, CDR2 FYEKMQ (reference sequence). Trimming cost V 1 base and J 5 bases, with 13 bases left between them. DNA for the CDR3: TGTGCCAGCAGCTTAGTCCGGGAACAGGGAGATACGCAGTATTTT. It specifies CASSLVREQGDTQYF.

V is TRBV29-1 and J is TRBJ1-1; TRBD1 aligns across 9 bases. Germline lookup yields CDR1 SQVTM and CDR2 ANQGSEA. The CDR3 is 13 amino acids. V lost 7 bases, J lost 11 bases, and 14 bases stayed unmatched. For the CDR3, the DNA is TGCAGCGGCTGGGACAGGGAGAGGCCGGTGGCTTTCTTT. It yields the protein CSGWDRERPVAFF.